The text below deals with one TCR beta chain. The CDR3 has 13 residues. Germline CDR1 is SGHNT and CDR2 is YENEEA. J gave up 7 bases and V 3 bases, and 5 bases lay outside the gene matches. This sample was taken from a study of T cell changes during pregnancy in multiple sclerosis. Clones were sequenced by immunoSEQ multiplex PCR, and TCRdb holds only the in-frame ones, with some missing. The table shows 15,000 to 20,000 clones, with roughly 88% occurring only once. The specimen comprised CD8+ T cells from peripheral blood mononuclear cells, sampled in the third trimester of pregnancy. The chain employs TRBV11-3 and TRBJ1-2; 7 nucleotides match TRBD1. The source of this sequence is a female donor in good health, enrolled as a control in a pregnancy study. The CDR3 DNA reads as TGTGCCAGCAGCTTCTCAGGGGGAAGTGGCTACACCTTC. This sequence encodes CASSFSGGSGYTF.